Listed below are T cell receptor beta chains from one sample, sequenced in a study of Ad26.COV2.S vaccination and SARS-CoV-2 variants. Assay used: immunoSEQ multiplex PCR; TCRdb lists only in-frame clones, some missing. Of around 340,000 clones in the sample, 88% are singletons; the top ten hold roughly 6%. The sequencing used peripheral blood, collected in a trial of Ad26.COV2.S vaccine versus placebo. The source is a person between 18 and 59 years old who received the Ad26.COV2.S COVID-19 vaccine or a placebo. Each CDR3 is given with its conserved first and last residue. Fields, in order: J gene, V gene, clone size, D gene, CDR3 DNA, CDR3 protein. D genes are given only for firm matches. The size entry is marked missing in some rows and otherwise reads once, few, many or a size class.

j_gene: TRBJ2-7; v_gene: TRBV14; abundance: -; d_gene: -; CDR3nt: TGTGCCAGCAGCCAAGATCTTTGGGGGTACGAGCAGTACTTC; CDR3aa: CASSQDLWGYEQYF
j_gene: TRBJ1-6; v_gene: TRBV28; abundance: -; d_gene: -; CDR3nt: TGTGCCAGCAGTTTACCCCTGACAGCGTATAATTCACCCCTCCACTTT; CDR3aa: CASSLPLTAYNSPLHF
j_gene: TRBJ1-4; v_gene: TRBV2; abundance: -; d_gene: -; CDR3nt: TGTGCCAGCAGCGCCGACAGGATTAATGAAAAACTGTTTTTT; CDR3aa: CASSADRINEKLFF
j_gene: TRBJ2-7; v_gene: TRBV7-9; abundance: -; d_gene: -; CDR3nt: TGTGCCAGCAGCGTAGAGTACGAGCAGTACTTC; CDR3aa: CASSVEYEQYF
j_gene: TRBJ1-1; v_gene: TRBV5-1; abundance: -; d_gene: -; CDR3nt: TGCGCCAGCAGCTTGATCCCCCAGGGCCTGAACACTGAAGCTTTCTTT; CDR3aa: CASSLIPQGLNTEAFF
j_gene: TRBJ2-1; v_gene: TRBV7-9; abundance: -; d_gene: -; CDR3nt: TGTGCCAGCAGCTTAGGGGGTGGGCGTGAGCAGTTCTTC; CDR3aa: CASSLGGGREQFF
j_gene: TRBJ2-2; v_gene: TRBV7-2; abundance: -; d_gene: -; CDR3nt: TGTGCCGAGAGGGGGGCGCGAGGCACCGGGGAGCTGTTTTTT; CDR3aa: CAERGARGTGELFF
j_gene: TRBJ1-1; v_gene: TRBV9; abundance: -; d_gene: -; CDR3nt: TGTGCCAGCGGCGGGTCTTACGGGAACACTGAAGCTTTCTTT; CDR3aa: CASGGSYGNTEAFF
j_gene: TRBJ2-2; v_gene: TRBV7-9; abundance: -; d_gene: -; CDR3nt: TGTGCCAGCAGTCCCGACCGAGGGGAGTCCGGGGAGCTGTTTTTT; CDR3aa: CASSPDRGESGELFF
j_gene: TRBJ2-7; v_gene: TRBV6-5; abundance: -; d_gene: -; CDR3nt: TGTGCCAGGTCGTTTAGGAGGCACTACGAGCAGTACTTC; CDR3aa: CARSFRRHYEQYF
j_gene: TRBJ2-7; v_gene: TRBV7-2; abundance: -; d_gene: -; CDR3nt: TGTGCCAGCAGCCCGAGCTCCTACGAGCAGTACTTC; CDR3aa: CASSPSSYEQYF
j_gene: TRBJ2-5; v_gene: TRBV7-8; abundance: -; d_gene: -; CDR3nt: TGTGCCAGCAGCCAGGGGAGGGAGACCCAGTACTTC; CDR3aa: CASSQGRETQYF
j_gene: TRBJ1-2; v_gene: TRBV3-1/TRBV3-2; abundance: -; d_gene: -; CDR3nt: TGTGCCAGCAGCCAAGACCTCAGAGAGAACCCTCCCGGCTACACCTTC; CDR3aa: CASSQDLRENPPGYTF
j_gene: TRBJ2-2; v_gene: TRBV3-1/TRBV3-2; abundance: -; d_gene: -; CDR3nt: TGTGCCAGCAGCCCGGCCTTAGACGGGGAGCTGTTTTTT; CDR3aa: CASSPALDGELFF
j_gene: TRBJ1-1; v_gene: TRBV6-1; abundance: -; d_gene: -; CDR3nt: TGTGCCAGCAGTGAAGCTGGGGGGAAAGCTTTCTTT; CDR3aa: CASSEAGGKAFF
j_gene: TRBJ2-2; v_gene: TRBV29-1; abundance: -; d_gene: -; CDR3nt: TGCAGCATTGTAGAAGGAACGAACACCGGGGAGCTGTTTTTT; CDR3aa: CSIVEGTNTGELFF
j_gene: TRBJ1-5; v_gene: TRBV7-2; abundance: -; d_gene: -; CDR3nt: TGTGCCAGCAGCGTCGGGGTTCTTGTGAGCAATCAGCCCCAGCATTTT; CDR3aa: CASSVGVLVSNQPQHF
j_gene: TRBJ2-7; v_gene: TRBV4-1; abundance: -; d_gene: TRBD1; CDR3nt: TGCGCCAGCAGTCAAATAGGGACAGACCGTTACTTC; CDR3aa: CASSQIGTDRYF
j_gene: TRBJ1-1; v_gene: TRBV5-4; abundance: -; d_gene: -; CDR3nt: TGTGCCAGCAGCTTGGACTACCCAGGGAGATCATCTGAAGCTTTCTTT; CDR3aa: CASSLDYPGRSSEAFF
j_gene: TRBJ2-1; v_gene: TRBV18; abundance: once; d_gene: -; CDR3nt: TGTGCCAGCTCACCACAACAGGCGGTGAACAATGAGCAGTTCTTC; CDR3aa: CASSPQQAVNNEQFF
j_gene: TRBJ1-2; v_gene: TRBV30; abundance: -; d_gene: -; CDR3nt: TGTGCCTGGAAGGTCCATGGGGCGAACTATGGCTACACCTTC; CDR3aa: CAWKVHGANYGYTF
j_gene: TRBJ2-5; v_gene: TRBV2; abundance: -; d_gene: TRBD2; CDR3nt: TGTGCCAGCAGCTCACTAGCGGGCGGCCAAGAGACCCAGTACTTC; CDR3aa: CASSSLAGGQETQYF
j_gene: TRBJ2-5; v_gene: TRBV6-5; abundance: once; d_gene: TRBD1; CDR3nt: TGTGCCAGCAGTTCGACAGGGAATTCGGAGACCCAGTACTTC; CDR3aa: CASSSTGNSETQYF
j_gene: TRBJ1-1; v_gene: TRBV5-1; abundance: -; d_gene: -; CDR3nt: TGCGCCAGCAGCCGCGATGGAGGAGGTACTGAAGCTTTCTTT; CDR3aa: CASSRDGGGTEAFF
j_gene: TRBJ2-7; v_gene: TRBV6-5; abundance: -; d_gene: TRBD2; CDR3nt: TGTGCCAGCAGTAGACTAGCGCCTACCTACGAGCAGTACTTC; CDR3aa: CASSRLAPTYEQYF
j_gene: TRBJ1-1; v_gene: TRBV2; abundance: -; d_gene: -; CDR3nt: TGTGCCAGCGGAAATACGAACACTGAAGCTTTCTTT; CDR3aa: CASGNTNTEAFF
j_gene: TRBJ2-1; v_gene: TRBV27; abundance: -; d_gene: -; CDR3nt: TGTGCCACCCACATCCAAGGGGGTGAGCAGTTCTTC; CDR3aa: CATHIQGGEQFF
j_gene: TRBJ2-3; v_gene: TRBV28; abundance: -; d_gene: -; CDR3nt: TGTGCCAGTTTCGAGACTCCGGATACGCAGTATTTT; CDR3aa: CASFETPDTQYF
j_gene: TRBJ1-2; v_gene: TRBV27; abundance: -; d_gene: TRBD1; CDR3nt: TGTGCCAGCACTGCCAGGGGGGACTATGGCTACACCTTC; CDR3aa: CASTARGDYGYTF
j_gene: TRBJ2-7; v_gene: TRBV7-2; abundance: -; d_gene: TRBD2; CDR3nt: TGTGCCAGCAGCCTTAGACTAGCGGGAGACTACTCCTACGAGCAGTACTTC; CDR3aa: CASSLRLAGDYSYEQYF
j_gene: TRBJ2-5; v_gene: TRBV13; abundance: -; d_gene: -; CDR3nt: TGTGCCAGCAGCTTAAACGGGGAGACCCAGTACTTC; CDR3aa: CASSLNGETQYF
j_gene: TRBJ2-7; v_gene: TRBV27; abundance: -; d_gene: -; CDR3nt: TGTGCCAGCAGTTTATCGTACCGCTACGAGCAGTACTTC; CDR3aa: CASSLSYRYEQYF
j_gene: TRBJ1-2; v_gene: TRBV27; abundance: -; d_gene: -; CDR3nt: TGTGCCAGCAGTCCGACCGGGACGAGACCTAACTATGGCTACACCTTC; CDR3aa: CASSPTGTRPNYGYTF
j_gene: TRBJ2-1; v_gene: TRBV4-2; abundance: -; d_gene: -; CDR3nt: TGTGCCAGCAGCCAACCGGAGGGCGGAGAGCAGTTCTTC; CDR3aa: CASSQPEGGEQFF
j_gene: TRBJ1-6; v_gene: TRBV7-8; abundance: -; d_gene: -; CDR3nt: TGTGCCAGCAGCTCAGTACAGAGGGATTCACCCCTCCACTTT; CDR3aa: CASSSVQRDSPLHF
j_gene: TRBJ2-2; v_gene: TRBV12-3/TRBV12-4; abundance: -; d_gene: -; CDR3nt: TGTGCCAGCAGCCTTAAACTTGGCGGGGAGCTGTTTTTT; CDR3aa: CASSLKLGGELFF
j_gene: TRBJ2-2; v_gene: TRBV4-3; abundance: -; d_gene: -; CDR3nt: TGCGCCAGCAGCCTTCACAAGAACACCGGGGAGCTGTTTTTT; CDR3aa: CASSLHKNTGELFF
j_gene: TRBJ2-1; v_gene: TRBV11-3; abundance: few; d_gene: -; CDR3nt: TGTGCCAGCAGCCCTAGCCGTGGGACTCCGCACGACAATGAGCAGTTCTTC; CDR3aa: CASSPSRGTPHDNEQFF
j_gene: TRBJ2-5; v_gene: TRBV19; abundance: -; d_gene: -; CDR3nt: TGTGCCAGTAGTATCCGGGGGAGGGGGGCTCGTCAAGAGACCCAGTACTTC; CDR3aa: CASSIRGRGARQETQYF
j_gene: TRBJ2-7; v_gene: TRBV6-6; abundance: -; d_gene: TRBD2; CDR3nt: TGTGCCAGCAGTCTTCTCGGCGGGGGGACTGGGGGGGAGCAGTACTTC; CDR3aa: CASSLLGGGTGGEQYF
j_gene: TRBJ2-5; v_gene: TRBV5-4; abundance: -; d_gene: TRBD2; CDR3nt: TGTGCCGGCTCCGGGAGGGCGGAAGAGACCCAGTACTTC; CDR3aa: CAGSGRAEETQYF
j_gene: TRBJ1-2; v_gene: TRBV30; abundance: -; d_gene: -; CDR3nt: TGTGCCGGCAAGGGACACACTGGTGGCTACACCTTC; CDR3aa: CAGKGHTGGYTF
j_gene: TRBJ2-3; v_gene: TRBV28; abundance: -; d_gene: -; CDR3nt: TGTGCCACTCCCGGGCCCCGCGATACGCAGTATTTT; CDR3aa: CATPGPRDTQYF
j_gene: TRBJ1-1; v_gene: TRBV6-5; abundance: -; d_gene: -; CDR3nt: TGTGCCAGCAGTACAGGGAGGGGAGGGCGAACTGAAGCTTTCTTT; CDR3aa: CASSTGRGGRTEAFF
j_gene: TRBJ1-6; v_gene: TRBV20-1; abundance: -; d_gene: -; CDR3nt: TGCAGTGCTAGGTGGGAGGCCCTCCACTTT; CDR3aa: CSARWEALHF